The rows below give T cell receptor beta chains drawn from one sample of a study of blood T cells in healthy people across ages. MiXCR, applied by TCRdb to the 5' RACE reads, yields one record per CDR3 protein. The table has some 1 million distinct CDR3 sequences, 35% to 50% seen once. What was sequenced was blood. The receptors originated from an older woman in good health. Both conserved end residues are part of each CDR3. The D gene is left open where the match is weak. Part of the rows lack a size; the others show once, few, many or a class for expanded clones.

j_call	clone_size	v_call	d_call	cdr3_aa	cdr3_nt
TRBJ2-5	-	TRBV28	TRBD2	CASSLPGLAGRETQYF	TGTGCCAGCAGTTTGCCCGGACTAGCGGGCCGAGAGACCCAGTACTTC
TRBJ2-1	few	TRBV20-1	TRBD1	CSARPGQGAYEQFF	TGCAGTGCTAGACCGGGACAGGGGGCCTATGAGCAGTTCTTC
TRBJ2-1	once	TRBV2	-	CASSDLLASANEQFF	TGTGCCAGCAGTGACCTACTAGCTAGCGCCAATGAGCAGTTCTTC
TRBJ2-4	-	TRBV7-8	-	CASSSRGQAKNIRYF	TGTGCCAGCAGCTCAAGGGGACAAGCCAAAAACATTCGGTACTTC
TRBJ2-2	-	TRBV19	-	CASSRAALNTGELFF	TGTGCCAGTAGTCGAGCGGCGTTAAACACCGGGGAGCTGTTTTTT
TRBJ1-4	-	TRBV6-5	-	CATQRGSTNEKLFF	TGTGCCACCCAAAGGGGTTCAACTAATGAAAAACTGTTTTTT
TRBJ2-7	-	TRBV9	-	CASSVAGIYEQYF	TGTGCCAGCAGCGTAGCGGGGATTTACGAGCAGTACTTC
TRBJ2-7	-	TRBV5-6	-	CASGLQGTYEQYF	TGTGCCAGCGGCTTACAGGGAACCTACGAGCAGTACTTC
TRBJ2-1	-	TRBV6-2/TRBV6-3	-	CASSRPTEQFF	TGTGCCAGCAGTCGACCCACCGAGCAGTTCTTC
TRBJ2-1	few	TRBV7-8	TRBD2	CASSLAAGLHQLGQFF	TGTGCCAGCAGCTTAGCAGCGGGACTACACCAATTGGGGCAGTTCTTC
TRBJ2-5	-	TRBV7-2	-	CASRNPGQETQYF	TGTGCCAGCAGGAACCCCGGGCAAGAGACCCAGTACTTC
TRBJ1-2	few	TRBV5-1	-	CASSDATKGDGYTF	TGCGCCAGCAGCGACGCAACAAAGGGGGATGGCTACACCTTC
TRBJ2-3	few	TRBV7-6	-	CASSLGGFDTQYF	TGTGCCAGCAGCTTAGGAGGTTTCGATACGCAGTATTTT
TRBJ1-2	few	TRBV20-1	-	CSASASRGGGNGYTF	TGCAGTGCTAGTGCAAGCAGAGGGGGAGGTAATGGCTACACCTTC
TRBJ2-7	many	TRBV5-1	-	CASSLFGDYEQYF	TGCGCCAGCAGCTTGTTCGGGGACTACGAGCAGTACTTC
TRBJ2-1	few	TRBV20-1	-	CSAQDRWNEQFF	TGCAGTGCTCAAGATAGATGGAATGAGCAGTTCTTC
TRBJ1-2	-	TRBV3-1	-	CASSHADYGYTF	TGTGCCAGCAGCCACGCGGACTATGGCTACACCTTC
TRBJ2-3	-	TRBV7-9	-	CASSLPGPAGPMGQYF	TGTGCCAGCAGCCTACCGGGACCGGCGGGTCCCATGGGGCAGTATTTT
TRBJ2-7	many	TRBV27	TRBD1	CASSLIGTGGSYEQYF	TGTGCCAGCAGTCTTATTGGGACAGGGGGTAGCTACGAGCAGTACTTC
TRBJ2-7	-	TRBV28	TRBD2	CASSFITGTRTYNEQYF	TGTGCCAGCAGTTTCATCACCGGGACTAGGACCTACAATGAGCAGTACTTC
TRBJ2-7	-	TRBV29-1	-	CSVRPYSAPDNEQYF	TGCAGCGTTCGTCCCTATAGCGCACCTGACAATGAGCAGTACTTC
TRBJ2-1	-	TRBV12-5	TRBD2	CASGEPGTSGNEQFF	TGTGCTAGTGGTGAGCCCGGGACTAGCGGCAATGAGCAGTTCTTC
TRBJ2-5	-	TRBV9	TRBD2	CASSVGTSGEETQYF	TGTGCCAGCAGCGTAGGGACTAGCGGGGAAGAGACCCAGTACTTC
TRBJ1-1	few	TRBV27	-	CASRKGGVYTEAFF	TGTGCCAGCAGGAAAGGGGGGGTTTACACCGAAGCTTTCTTT
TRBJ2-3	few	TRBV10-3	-	CAISETSTDTQYF	TGTGCCATCAGTGAGACGAGCACAGATACGCAGTATTTT
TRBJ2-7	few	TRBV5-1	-	CASSLATDEQYF	TGCGCCAGCAGCTTGGCCACTGACGAGCAGTACTTC
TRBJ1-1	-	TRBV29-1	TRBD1	CSVGQVDTEAFF	TGCAGCGTCGGACAGGTGGACACTGAAGCTTTCTTT